The 3 T cell receptor beta chains reported below all come from one sample, sequenced in a study of T cell changes during pregnancy in multiple sclerosis. TCRdb's table, derived via immunoSEQ multiplex PCR, lists solely in-frame clones and lacks some. The sample includes about 70,000 clones, more than 90% of them seen just once. The sample was peripheral blood, taken in the second trimester of pregnancy. These receptors were taken from a female donor in good health, enrolled as a control in a pregnancy study.

The chain combines TRBV10-3 with TRBJ1-4, with D possibly TRBD1 on 6 matching bases. The germline V gene has CDR1 ENHRY and CDR2 SYGVKD. This CDR3 region has 14 residues. The V end was cut by 5 bases, the J end by 8 bases, with 15 bases between. The CDR3 protein is CAISPRDNSEKLFF. CDR3 coding DNA: TGTGCCATCAGTCCCCGGGACAACTCAGAAAAACTGTTTTTT.

V and J are TRBV4-3 and TRBJ2-6; a possible D gene is TRBD1 (5 bases). This CDR3 comprises 18 residues. Between the trimmed V and J ends, which lost 1 base and 0 bases, there was a span of 13 bases. Looked up from germline, CDR1 is LGHNA and CDR2 is YSLEER. CDR3 amino acids: CASSQGAGPHSGANVLTF. The CDR3 bases are TGCGCCAGCAGCCAAGGGGCAGGGCCCCACTCTGGGGCCAACGTCCTGACTTTC.

The V gene is TRBV19, the J gene TRBJ2-7; 9 bases match TRBD1. Germline CDR1 is LNHDA and CDR2 is SQIVND (reference sequence). The CDR3 length is 14 residues. V shed 5 bases, J shed 4 bases, and the junction held 6 bases outside the gene matches. CDR3 bases: TGTGCCAGTAGTCCCTTGGACAGGGGATACGAGCAGTACTTC. Its translation: CASSPLDRGYEQYF. Variable domain in full (rest from reference TRBV19 and TRBJ2-7): DGGITQSPKYLFRKEGQNVTLSCEQNLNHDAMYWYRQDPGQGLRLIYYSQIVNDFQKGDIAEGYSVSREKKESFPLTVTSAQKNPTAFYLCASSPLDRGYEQYFGPGTRLTVT.